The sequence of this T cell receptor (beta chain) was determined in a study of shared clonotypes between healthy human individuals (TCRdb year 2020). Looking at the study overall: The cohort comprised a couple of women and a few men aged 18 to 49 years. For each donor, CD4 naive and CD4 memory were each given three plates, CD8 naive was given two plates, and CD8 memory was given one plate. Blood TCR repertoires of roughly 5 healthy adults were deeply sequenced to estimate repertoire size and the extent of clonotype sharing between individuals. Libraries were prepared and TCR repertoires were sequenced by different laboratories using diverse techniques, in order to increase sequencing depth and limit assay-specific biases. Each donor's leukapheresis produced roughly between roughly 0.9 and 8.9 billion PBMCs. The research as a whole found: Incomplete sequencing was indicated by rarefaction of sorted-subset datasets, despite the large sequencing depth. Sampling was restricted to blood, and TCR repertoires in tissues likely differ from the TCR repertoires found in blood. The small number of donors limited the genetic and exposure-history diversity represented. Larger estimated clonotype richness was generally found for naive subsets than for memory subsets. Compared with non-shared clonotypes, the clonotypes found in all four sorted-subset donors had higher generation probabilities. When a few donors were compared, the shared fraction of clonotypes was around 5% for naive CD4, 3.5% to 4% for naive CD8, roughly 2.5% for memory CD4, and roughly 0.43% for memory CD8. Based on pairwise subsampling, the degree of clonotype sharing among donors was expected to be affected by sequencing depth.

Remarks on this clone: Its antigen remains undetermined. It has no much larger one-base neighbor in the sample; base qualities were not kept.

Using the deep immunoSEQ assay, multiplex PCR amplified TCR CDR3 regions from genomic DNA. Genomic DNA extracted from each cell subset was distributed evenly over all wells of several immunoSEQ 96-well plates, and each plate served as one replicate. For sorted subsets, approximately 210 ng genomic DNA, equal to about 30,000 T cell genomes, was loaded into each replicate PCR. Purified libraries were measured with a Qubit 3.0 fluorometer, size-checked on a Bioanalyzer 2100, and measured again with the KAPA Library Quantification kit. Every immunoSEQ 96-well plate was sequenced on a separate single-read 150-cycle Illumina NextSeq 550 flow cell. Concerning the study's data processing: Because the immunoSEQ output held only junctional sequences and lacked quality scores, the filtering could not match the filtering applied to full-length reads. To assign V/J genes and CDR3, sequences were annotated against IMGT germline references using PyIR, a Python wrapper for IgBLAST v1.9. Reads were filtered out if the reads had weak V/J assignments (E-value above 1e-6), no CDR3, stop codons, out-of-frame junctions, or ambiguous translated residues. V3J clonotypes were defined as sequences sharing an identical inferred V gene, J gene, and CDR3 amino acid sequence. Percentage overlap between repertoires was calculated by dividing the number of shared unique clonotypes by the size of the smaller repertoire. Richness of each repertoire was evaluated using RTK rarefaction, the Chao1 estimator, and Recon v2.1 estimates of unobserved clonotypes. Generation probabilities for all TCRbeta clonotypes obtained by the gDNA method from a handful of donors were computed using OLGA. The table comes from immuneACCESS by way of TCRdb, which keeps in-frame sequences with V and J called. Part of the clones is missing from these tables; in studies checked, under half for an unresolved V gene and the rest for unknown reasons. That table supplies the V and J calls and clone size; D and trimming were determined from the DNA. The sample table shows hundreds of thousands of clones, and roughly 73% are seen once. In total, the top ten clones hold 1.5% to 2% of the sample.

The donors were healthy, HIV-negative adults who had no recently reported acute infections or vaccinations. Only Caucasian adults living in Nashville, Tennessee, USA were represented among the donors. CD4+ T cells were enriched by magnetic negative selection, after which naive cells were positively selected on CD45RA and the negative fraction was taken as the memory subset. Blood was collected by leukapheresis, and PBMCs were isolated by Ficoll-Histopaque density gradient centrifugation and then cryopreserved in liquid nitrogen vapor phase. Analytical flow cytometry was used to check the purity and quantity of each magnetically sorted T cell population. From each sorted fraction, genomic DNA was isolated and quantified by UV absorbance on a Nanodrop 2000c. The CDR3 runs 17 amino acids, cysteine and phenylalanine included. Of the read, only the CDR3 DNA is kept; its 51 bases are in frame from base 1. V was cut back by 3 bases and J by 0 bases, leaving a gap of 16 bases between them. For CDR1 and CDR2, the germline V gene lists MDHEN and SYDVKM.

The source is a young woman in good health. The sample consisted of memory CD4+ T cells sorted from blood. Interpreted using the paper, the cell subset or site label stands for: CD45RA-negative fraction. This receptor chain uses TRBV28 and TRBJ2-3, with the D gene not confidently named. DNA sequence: TGTGCCAGCAGTTTCGTCCTACGACTGAGCAGCACAGATACGCAGTATTTT. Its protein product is CASSFVLRLSSTDTQYF.